The 27 T cell receptor beta chains presented below share a single source sample, sequenced in a study of blood T cell repertoires in COVID-19. Clones were read by immunoSEQ multiplex PCR, and TCRdb kept only the in-frame ones, dropping some. The sample holds roughly 70,000 clones; around three quarters are singletons and the top ten take roughly a tenth. Material: peripheral blood. The receptors here all came from a human donor in a cohort sampled during active COVID-19.

The chain uses TRBV18 and TRBJ2-5, with D possibly TRBD2 on 6 matching bases. Deletions cut 3 bases from V and 5 bases from J, with 13 bases between. Germline V lookup: CDR1 KGHSH, CDR2 LQKENI. The CDR3 runs to 14 residues. DNA for the CDR3: TGTGCCAGCTCACCCTACGGGAGCGGGGAGACCCAGTACTTC. Translating gives CASSPYGSGETQYF.

The CDR3 region is CASRLAVSSYEQYF. CDR3 bases: TGTGCCAGCAGACTAGCTGTTTCCTCCTACGAGCAGTACTTC. V usage is TRBV6-5 and J usage is TRBJ2-7, with D perhaps TRBD2 (6 bases). The ends were cut back, 6 bases at V and 0 bases at J, with 12 bases in the middle. The germline V gene encodes CDR1 MNHEY and CDR2 SVGAGI. The CDR3 sequence is 14 residues long.

This chain joins TRBV30 and TRBJ2-7; 8 nucleotides align to TRBD2. This CDR3 comprises 12 residues. Germline values: CDR1 GTSNPN, CDR2 SVGIG (reference sequence). J lost 2 bases, V lost 4 bases, and 1 base had no gene match. CDR3 in DNA: TGTGCCTGGAAGGGACTAGCCTACGAGCAGTACTTC. Encoded protein: CAWKGLAYEQYF.

This clone showed up just a few times. The chain has TRBV5-6 and TRBJ1-2, with 8 bases fitting TRBD1. Germline trimming cut 2 bases from V and 8 bases from J; bases unmatched to any gene: 5. The germline V gene encodes CDR1 SGHDT and CDR2 YYEEEE. This CDR3 contains 13 residues. CDR3 sequence: CASSFTRGPGYTF. The CDR3 nucleotides read TGTGCCAGCAGCTTTACCAGGGGGCCAGGCTACACCTTC.

V usage is TRBV6-2 or TRBV6-3 and J usage is TRBJ2-7, with D possibly TRBD1 on 5 matching bases. Germline V gene lookup returns CDR1 MNHEY and CDR2 SVGEGT. CDR3 length: 16 residues. The germline V and J ends were trimmed by 0 bases and 6 bases, with 18 bases remaining between them. The CDR3 region is CASSYSKTARVSEQYF. CDR3 nucleotide sequence: TGTGCCAGCAGTTACTCGAAAACGGCCAGGGTCTCCGAGCAGTACTTC.

The gene calls are TRBV19 and TRBJ1-5; TRBD1 might be the D (6 bases). The CDR3 is made up of 14 amino acids. Trimming removed 7 bases at V and 0 bases at J, with 10 bases between. CDR1 and CDR2 from the germline V gene are LNHDA and SQIVND (reference sequence). The CDR3 loop reads CASTRGYSNQPQHF. The CDR3 nucleotides are TGTGCCAGTACCAGGGGATATAGCAATCAGCCCCAGCATTTT.

The rearrangement joins TRBV7-3 to TRBJ1-6; D uncertain. The ends were cut back, 5 bases at V and 0 bases at J, with 14 bases in the middle. Germline CDR1 SGHTA, CDR2 FQGTGA. The CDR3 runs to 17 residues. CDR3 sequence: CASSQMRNGSYNSPLHF. In nucleotides, the CDR3 is TGTGCCAGCAGCCAAATGAGAAACGGCTCCTATAATTCACCCCTCCACTTT. The full variable domain, with the rest looked up from reference TRBV7-3 and TRBJ1-6, is GAGVSQTPSNKVTEKGKYVELRCDPISGHTALYWYRQSLGQGPEFLIYFQGTGAADDSGLPNDRFFAVRPEGSVSTLKIQRTERGDSAVYLCASSQMRNGSYNSPLHFGNGTRLTVT.

The rearrangement joins TRBV27 to TRBJ2-1, with TRBD2 matching over 15 bases. Trimming removed 5 bases from V and 3 bases from J; junction bases left unmatched: 2. CDR1 and CDR2 (germline): MNHEY, SMNVEV (reference sequence). This CDR3 has 16 amino acids. The CDR3 is CASSRTSGRVYNEQFF. CDR3 DNA: TGTGCCAGCAGTCGGACTAGCGGGAGGGTCTACAATGAGCAGTTCTTC.

The chain is built from TRBV5-1 and TRBJ2-7; a weak D match, TRBD1 (6 bases). V was trimmed by 4 bases and J by 1 base, leaving 9 bases between them. CDR1 SGHRS and CDR2 YFSETQ come from the germline V gene. The CDR3 extends over 13 amino acids. The CDR3 DNA reads TGCGCCAGCAGCGCCACAGGGTCCTACGAGCAGTACTTC. Translating it yields CASSATGSYEQYF.

This chain links TRBV7-6 with TRBJ2-3; perhaps TRBD2 as D (5 bases). This CDR3 contains 13 residues. V lost 8 bases, J lost 3 bases, and 12 bases lay in between. From germline, CDR1 is SGHVS and CDR2 FNYEAQ. The CDR3 nucleotides are TGTGCCAGCTCGGAAACTAGGACAGATACGCAGTATTTT. Its translation: CASSETRTDTQYF.

The chain employs TRBV6-5 and TRBJ2-5; 8 bases line up with TRBD1. V trimming: 8 bases; J trimming: 1 base; junction bases outside the gene matches: 0. The CDR3 extends over 12 amino acids. Germline CDR1 reads MNHEY; CDR2 reads SVGAGI. CDR3 coding DNA: TGTGCCAGCGGGACAGGCCAAGAGACCCAGTACTTC. It encodes CASGTGQETQYF.

The chain links TRBV28 to TRBJ1-5; D might be TRBD1 (5 bases). This CDR3 is 12 amino acids long. Looked up from germline, CDR1 is MDHEN and CDR2 is SYDVKM. Trimming removed 6 bases at V and 7 bases at J, with 10 bases between. This CDR3 is CASRGGGQPQHF. The CDR3 coding sequence is TGTGCCAGCAGGGGGGGTGGCCAGCCCCAGCATTTT. The full variable domain, its missing parts supplied by reference TRBV28 and TRBJ1-5, is DVKVTQSSRYLVKRTGEKVFLECVQDMDHENMFWYRQDPGLGLRLIYFSYDVKMKEKGDIPEGYSVSREKKERFSLILESASTNQTSMYLCASRGGGQPQHFGDGTRLSIL.

In DNA form, the CDR3 reads TGTGCCAGCGGGGGGGGGCGGACAGATACGCAGTATTTT. This sequence encodes CASGGGRTDTQYF. The chain couples TRBV28 to TRBJ2-3; D may be TRBD2 (7 bases). The germline gives CDR1 MDHEN, CDR2 SYDVKM. The CDR3 sequence is 13 residues long. V was pared by 8 bases and J by 3 bases, with 12 bases between.

The gene calls are TRBV6-5 and TRBJ2-7, with 7 bases aligning to TRBD1. CDR3 length: 15 amino acids. Germline V CDR1 and CDR2: MNHEY, SVGAGI. The J segment lost 4 bases and the V segment lost 6 bases, leaving 12 bases of the junction unmatched. CDR3: CASSQAGRGTYEQYF. CDR3 nucleotide sequence: TGTGCCAGCAGCCAAGCCGGCAGGGGGACATACGAGCAGTACTTC.

The chain links TRBV7-2 to TRBJ1-2, with D tentatively TRBD1 (6 bases). The CDR3 has 14 residues. Between the trimmed V and J ends, which lost 5 bases and 3 bases, there was a span of 13 bases. Germline assignment: CDR1 SGHTA and CDR2 FQGNSA. The CDR3 reads CASSAQGLDYGYTF. CDR3 sequence (DNA): TGTGCCAGCAGCGCCCAGGGGTTAGACTATGGCTACACCTTC.

J is TRBJ2-5 and V is TRBV14, with a possible D match to TRBD2 (7 bases). Germline V gene lookup returns CDR1 SGHDN and CDR2 FVKESK. There are 16 residues in the CDR3. V lost 4 bases and J 4 bases, leaving 19 bases between the germline ends. The CDR3, as DNA: TGTGCCAGCAGCCCCTTATGGGAGGGGGTTCGAGAGACCCAGTACTTC. Translation gives CASSPLWEGVRETQYF.

The rearrangement uses TRBV6-2 or TRBV6-3 and TRBJ2-3; perhaps TRBD1 as D (7 bases). Germline V CDR1 and CDR2: MNHEY, SVGEGT. This CDR3 is 15 amino acids long. V dropped 2 bases and J dropped 1 base, with 10 bases sitting between them. CDR3 nucleotides: TGTGCCAGCAGTTACGGGGGGACAGGCACAGATACGCAGTATTTT. Encoded protein: CASSYGGTGTDTQYF.

The chain recombines TRBV18 with TRBJ2-7; 11 bases align to TRBD1. Trimming removed 4 bases from V and 2 bases from J; junction bases left unmatched: 1. In germline, CDR1 is KGHSH, CDR2 LQKENI. The CDR3 contains 14 residues. The CDR3 reads CASSRGQGAYEQYF. Written as DNA, the CDR3 is TGTGCCAGCTCACGGGGACAGGGGGCCTACGAGCAGTACTTC.

The chain combines TRBV9 with TRBJ2-5; D unresolved. V was shortened by 0 bases and J by 4 bases, with 10 bases between the two germline ends. The V gene's germline CDR1 is SGDLS and CDR2 YYNGEE. The CDR3 runs to 14 residues. CDR3 sequence: CASSVDHRVETQYF. CDR3 nucleotide sequence: TGTGCCAGCAGCGTAGATCACAGAGTAGAGACCCAGTACTTC.

The chain uses TRBV6-1 and TRBJ1-5; 10 bases map to TRBD1. The CDR3 is made up of 17 amino acids. Germline trimming cut 2 bases from V and 6 bases from J; bases unmatched to any gene: 10. Germline V gene lookup returns CDR1 MNHNS and CDR2 SASEGT. CDR3 bases: TGTGCCAGCAGTGAACTTTCCGGACAGGGGGTTATTCAGCCCCAGCATTTT. Its protein is CASSELSGQGVIQPQHF.

The rearrangement links TRBV18 to TRBJ2-7; D possibly corresponds to TRBD1 (5 bases). V was trimmed by 2 bases and J by 0 bases, leaving 11 bases between them. Germline V gene sequence: CDR1 KGHSH, CDR2 LQKENI. This CDR3 has 15 residues. The CDR3 DNA follows: TGTGCCAGCTCACCAGGGGCCATTAGCTCCTACGAGCAGTACTTC. This gives the protein CASSPGAISSYEQYF.

This clone was counted at least ten times. The chain carries TRBV25-1 and TRBJ2-2; D may be TRBD2 (5 bases). Trimming shortened V by 2 bases and J by 5 bases, and 9 bases separated the two germline ends. CDR3 length equals 14 residues. Germline V gives CDR1 MGHDK, CDR2 SYGVNS. In DNA form, the CDR3 reads TGTGCCAGCAGTGAAGGTGGGAGAACCGGGGAGCTGTTTTTT. Residues: CASSEGGRTGELFF. The full variable domain, in which reference TRBV25-1 and TRBJ2-2 provide the parts outside the CDR3, is EADIYQTPRYLVIGTGKKITLECSQTMGHDKMYWYQQDPGMELHLIHYSYGVNSTEKGDLSSESTVSRIRTEHFPLTLESARPSHTSQYLCASSEGGRTGELFFGEGSRLTVL.

This chain uses TRBV7-2 with TRBJ1-2, with 7 bases lining up with TRBD1. This CDR3 has 15 residues. With 4 bases clipped from V and 8 bases from J, the junction kept 13 bases outside the gene matches. CDR1 SGHTA and CDR2 FQGNSA come from the germline V gene. The CDR3 protein is CASSSRQGSFWGYTF. CDR3 DNA: TGTGCCAGCAGCTCCCGACAGGGATCATTCTGGGGCTACACCTTC. Full variable domain (missing parts from reference TRBV7-2 and TRBJ1-2): GAGVSQSPSNKVTEKGKDVELRCDPISGHTALYWYRQSLGQGLEFLIYFQGNSAPDKSGLPSDRFSAERTGGSVSTLTIQRTQQEDSAVYLCASSSRQGSFWGYTFGSGTRLTVV.

V usage is TRBV19 and J usage is TRBJ1-5, with a possible D match to TRBD1 (5 bases). The CDR3 consists of 15 residues. The V end was cut by 2 bases, the J end by 2 bases, with 10 bases between. Looked up from germline, CDR1 is LNHDA and CDR2 is SQIVND (reference sequence). Written as DNA, the CDR3 is TGTGCCAGTAGTATAAGCGCAGGGCGCAATCAGCCCCAGCATTTT. This encodes CASSISAGRNQPQHF.

The CDR3 loop is CASSQDLGGALVIYGYTF. CDR3 bases: TGCGCCAGCAGCCAAGATCTCGGAGGGGCCTTGGTTATATATGGCTACACCTTC. The chain is built from TRBV4-3 and TRBJ1-2; perhaps TRBD1 as D (5 bases). Germline assignment: CDR1 LGHNA and CDR2 YSLEER. Trimming stripped 0 bases from V and 5 bases from J, with 22 bases between. The CDR3 sequence is 18 residues long.

V gene TRBV6-5 combines with J gene TRBJ2-7; D call uncertain. Germline values: CDR1 MNHEY, CDR2 SVGAGI. Between the trimmed V and J ends, which lost 6 bases and 2 bases, there was a span of 14 bases. The CDR3 consists of 14 residues. CDR3 region: CASRELPVAYEQYF. The CDR3, as DNA: TGTGCCAGCAGGGAGTTACCGGTTGCCTACGAGCAGTACTTC.

The chain couples TRBV7-9 to TRBJ1-1, with D unresolved. V was clipped by 2 bases and J by 0 bases, with 10 bases between them. This CDR3 has 15 residues. Germline lookup yields CDR1 SEHNR and CDR2 FQNEAQ (reference sequence). Written as DNA, the CDR3 is TGTGCCAGCAGCTTACAAGAACTCATGAACACTGAAGCTTTCTTT. It encodes CASSLQELMNTEAFF.